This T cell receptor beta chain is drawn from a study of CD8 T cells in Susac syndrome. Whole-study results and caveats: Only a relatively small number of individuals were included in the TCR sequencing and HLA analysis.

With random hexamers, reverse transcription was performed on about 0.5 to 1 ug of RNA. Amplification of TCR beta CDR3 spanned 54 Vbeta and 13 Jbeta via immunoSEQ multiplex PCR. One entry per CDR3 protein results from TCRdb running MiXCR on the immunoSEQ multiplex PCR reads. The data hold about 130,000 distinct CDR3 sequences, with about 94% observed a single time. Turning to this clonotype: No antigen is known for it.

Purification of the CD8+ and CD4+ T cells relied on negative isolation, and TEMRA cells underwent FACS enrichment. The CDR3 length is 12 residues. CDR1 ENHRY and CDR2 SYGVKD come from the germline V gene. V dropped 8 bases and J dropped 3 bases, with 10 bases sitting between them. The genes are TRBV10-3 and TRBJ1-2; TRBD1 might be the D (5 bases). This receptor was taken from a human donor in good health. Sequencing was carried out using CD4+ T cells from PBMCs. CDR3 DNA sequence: TGTGCCATCGGGGCCAAAGACTATGGCTACACCTTC. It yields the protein CAIGAKDYGYTF.